This T cell receptor (beta chain) appears in the sequencing data of a study of cytomegalovirus exposure and HLA in healthy donors. For the study at large: Some 85 million unique TCRs from HLA-typed donors were held in an early data release.

The PCR had 60 Vbeta and 13 Jbeta primers. Assay used: immunoSEQ multiplex PCR; TCRdb lists only in-frame clones, some missing. This repertoire shows 110,000 to 150,000 clones, about 71% found once; its top ten account for about 2.2%. In its sample, this clone was seen a few times. This CDR3 has 15 amino acids. Germline V gene sequence: CDR1 MNHEY, CDR2 SVGAGI. V was clipped by 4 bases and J by 7 bases; unmatched bases: 7. The V and J genes are TRBV6-5 and TRBJ2-7; 13 nucleotides align to TRBD2. The sequence was collected from a woman aged 55 to 70 in good health and CMV-seropositive. The sample taken for sequencing was PBMCs. The CDR3 loop reads CASSSTSGRAGEQYF. CDR3 DNA: TGTGCCAGCAGTTCTACTAGCGGGAGGGCCGGGGAGCAGTACTTC.